This TCR beta chain was profiled in a study of blood T cell repertoires in COVID-19. As for the study in general: Sites in the United States, Italy and Spain provided acute and convalescent COVID-19 samples. PBMCs, B-cell-depleted T cells, or T cells were the source of the cDNA or gDNA that made up the material.

Methods used by the authors: Amplified reference gene primers provided the basis for estimating nucleated cell counts. The table came from immunoSEQ multiplex PCR; TCRdb's copy has only in-frame clones and leaves some out. The V and J calls and clone size were taken over from that table, and D and trimming were inferred from the DNA. The sample carries about 410,000 clones, around 86% recorded once. The receptor comes from a woman in her thirties with active or convalescent COVID-19. The specimen was peripheral blood.

The CDR3 coding sequence is TGTGCCTGGAGTGTAGGCGGGACAGGGTCTTACGAGCAGTACTTC. This codes for CAWSVGGTGSYEQYF. The rearrangement joins TRBV30 to TRBJ2-7; 9 bases are a match to TRBD1. Trimming took 0 bases from V and 4 from J; bases not matched to a gene: 7. CDR1 is GTSNPN, CDR2 SVGIG, per germline (reference sequence). The CDR3 spans 15 residues.